A selection of T cell receptor beta chains follows, all from one sample in a study of T cell repertoires in cytomegalovirus infection. TCRdb re-analysed the reads in MiXCR, keeping a single row per CDR3 protein. The data hold about half a million distinct CDR3 sequences, with about two fifths observed a single time. Their antigen targets remain unknown. This material consisted of cultured PBMCs, taken from culture after CMV antigen stimulation. The source of these receptors is a human donor in good health (CMV status not recorded). Some clones in this sample may be carry-over from other donors' samples. The CDR3 runs from the conserved cysteine through the conserved F or W. A D gene is named only where the DNA matches it firmly. Part of the rows lack a size; the others show once, few, many or a class for expanded clones.

J gene: TRBJ2-2; V gene: TRBV6-8; D gene: TRBD1; clone size: .; CDR3 protein: CASSPPGQGPTGELFF; CDR3 DNA: TGTGCCAGCAGCCCACCGGGACAGGGGCCCACCGGGGAGCTGTTTTTT
J gene: TRBJ1-5; V gene: TRBV6-1; D gene: .; clone size: .; CDR3 protein: CASTRVGENQPQHF; CDR3 DNA: TGTGCCAGCACTCGGGTAGGGGAGAATCAGCCCCAGCATTTT
J gene: TRBJ2-7; V gene: TRBV7-6; D gene: .; clone size: .; CDR3 protein: CASSLVDSSLGASYEQYF; CDR3 DNA: TGTGCCAGCAGCTTAGTTGACAGTAGTTTGGGGGCCTCCTACGAGCAGTACTTC
J gene: TRBJ2-3; V gene: TRBV29-1; D gene: .; clone size: .; CDR3 protein: CSVMGADTQYF; CDR3 DNA: TGCAGCGTGATGGGCGCGGATACGCAGTATTTT
J gene: TRBJ1-3; V gene: TRBV29-1; D gene: .; clone size: .; CDR3 protein: CSVEGGDISGNTIYF; CDR3 DNA: TGCAGCGTTGAAGGCGGAGACATCTCTGGAAACACCATATATTTT
J gene: TRBJ2-5; V gene: TRBV7-2; D gene: .; clone size: .; CDR3 protein: CASSSGVNFHQETQYF; CDR3 DNA: TGTGCCAGCAGCTCGGGAGTAAACTTTCACCAAGAGACCCAGTACTTC
J gene: TRBJ1-1; V gene: TRBV28; D gene: TRBD1; clone size: .; CDR3 protein: CATRQGINEAFF; CDR3 DNA: TGTGCCACCAGACAGGGGATCAATGAAGCTTTCTTT
J gene: TRBJ2-1; V gene: TRBV20-1; D gene: TRBD1; clone size: few; CDR3 protein: CSAEIQGGLNNEQFF; CDR3 DNA: TGCAGTGCTGAGATACAGGGGGGCTTAAACAATGAGCAGTTCTTC
J gene: TRBJ1-3; V gene: TRBV10-2; D gene: .; clone size: few; CDR3 protein: CASSESPGRDTIYF; CDR3 DNA: TGCGCCAGCAGTGAGTCGCCAGGGCGGGACACCATATATTTT
J gene: TRBJ2-1; V gene: TRBV7-6; D gene: .; clone size: .; CDR3 protein: CASSPEFAYNEQFF; CDR3 DNA: TGTGCCAGCAGCCCCGAATTCGCGTACAATGAGCAGTTCTTC
J gene: TRBJ1-5; V gene: TRBV6-5; D gene: .; clone size: .; CDR3 protein: CASRPGGGTNQPQHF; CDR3 DNA: TGTGCCAGCCGACCGGGGGGGGGCACCAATCAGCCCCAGCATTTT
J gene: TRBJ2-3; V gene: TRBV27; D gene: .; clone size: .; CDR3 protein: CATFRPSTDTQYF; CDR3 DNA: TGTGCCACTTTCCGGCCTAGCACAGATACGCAGTATTTT
J gene: TRBJ2-7; V gene: TRBV11-2; D gene: .; clone size: .; CDR3 protein: CASSFSGGRAYEQYF; CDR3 DNA: TGTGCCAGCAGCTTCAGTGGGGGACGGGCCTACGAGCAGTACTTC
J gene: TRBJ2-5; V gene: TRBV20-1; D gene: .; clone size: few; CDR3 protein: CSARTHPLPGTWRGTQYF; CDR3 DNA: TGCAGTGCTAGAACACACCCACTACCTGGGACGTGGAGGGGGACCCAGTACTTC
J gene: TRBJ1-1; V gene: TRBV7-9; D gene: .; clone size: .; CDR3 protein: CASIHTSGTEAFF; CDR3 DNA: TGTGCCAGCATCCATACGAGCGGCACTGAAGCTTTCTTT
J gene: TRBJ1-1; V gene: TRBV6-1; D gene: TRBD1; clone size: few; CDR3 protein: CASRPTGPMGTEAFF; CDR3 DNA: TGTGCCAGCAGGCCGACAGGGCCCATGGGCACTGAAGCTTTCTTT
J gene: TRBJ2-3; V gene: TRBV2; D gene: TRBD1; clone size: .; CDR3 protein: CASSTGQGWDTQYF; CDR3 DNA: TGTGCCAGCAGCACCGGACAGGGTTGGGATACGCAGTATTTT
J gene: TRBJ1-5; V gene: TRBV6-1; D gene: TRBD1; clone size: few; CDR3 protein: CASSRDRGGNQPQHF; CDR3 DNA: TGTGCCAGCAGCCGGGACAGAGGAGGAAATCAGCCCCAGCATTTT
J gene: TRBJ1-2; V gene: TRBV7-2; D gene: .; clone size: few; CDR3 protein: CASSLELRYGYTF; CDR3 DNA: TGTGCCAGCAGCTTGGAACTCCGCTATGGCTACACCTTC
J gene: TRBJ2-3; V gene: TRBV2; D gene: TRBD2; clone size: .; CDR3 protein: CASSGTSGRWYTQYF; CDR3 DNA: TGTGCCAGCAGCGGGACTAGCGGGAGGTGGTATACGCAGTATTTT
J gene: TRBJ2-1; V gene: TRBV4-3; D gene: TRBD2; clone size: .; CDR3 protein: CASSQVGTSRDNEQFF; CDR3 DNA: TGCGCCAGCAGCCAAGTGGGGACTAGCAGAGACAATGAGCAGTTCTTC
J gene: TRBJ1-1; V gene: TRBV20-1; D gene: .; clone size: .; CDR3 protein: CSALRGPIMNTEAFF; CDR3 DNA: TGCAGTGCTCTTCGGGGTCCGATCATGAACACTGAAGCTTTCTTT
J gene: TRBJ2-7; V gene: TRBV7-2; D gene: .; clone size: .; CDR3 protein: CASSPTTSLSSYEQYF; CDR3 DNA: TGTGCCAGCAGCCCCACGACTAGTCTTAGCTCCTACGAGCAGTACTTC
J gene: TRBJ2-2; V gene: TRBV27; D gene: TRBD1; clone size: .; CDR3 protein: CASSLPLRQGGTGELFF; CDR3 DNA: TGTGCCAGCAGTTTACCCCTACGACAGGGGGGTACCGGGGAGCTGTTTTTT
J gene: TRBJ1-2; V gene: TRBV19; D gene: .; clone size: few; CDR3 protein: CASSIAAGILFYGYTF; CDR3 DNA: TGTGCCAGTAGTATTGCGGCAGGCATCCTTTTCTATGGCTACACCTTC
J gene: TRBJ2-1; V gene: TRBV4-1; D gene: TRBD2; clone size: .; CDR3 protein: CASSVAGGHNNEQFF; CDR3 DNA: TGCGCCAGCAGCGTAGCGGGGGGGCACAACAATGAGCAGTTCTTC
J gene: TRBJ2-7; V gene: TRBV7-4; D gene: .; clone size: once; CDR3 protein: CASSSRVNYEQYF; CDR3 DNA: TGTGCCAGCAGCTCAAGGGTTAACTACGAGCAGTACTTC
J gene: TRBJ2-7; V gene: TRBV10-3; D gene: .; clone size: .; CDR3 protein: CAISEGRESYEQYF; CDR3 DNA: TGTGCCATCAGTGAAGGCAGAGAGTCCTACGAGCAGTACTTC
J gene: TRBJ2-3; V gene: TRBV6-2/TRBV6-3; D gene: .; clone size: .; CDR3 protein: CASSYIGKFGGPLTDTQYF; CDR3 DNA: TGTGCCAGCAGCTACATAGGGAAGTTCGGAGGTCCGCTCACAGATACGCAGTATTTT
J gene: TRBJ2-3; V gene: TRBV12-3/TRBV12-4; D gene: .; clone size: few; CDR3 protein: CASSSAGDRGEGNREYF; CDR3 DNA: TGTGCCAGCAGTTCTGCAGGGGATCGGGGGGAAGGCAACCGAGAGTATTTT
J gene: TRBJ2-7; V gene: TRBV4-2; D gene: TRBD1; clone size: .; CDR3 protein: CASSQDLGTGYYEQYF; CDR3 DNA: TGTGCCAGCAGCCAAGATCTAGGGACAGGATATTACGAGCAGTACTTC
J gene: TRBJ2-3; V gene: TRBV12-3/TRBV12-4; D gene: TRBD2; clone size: few; CDR3 protein: CASSPASGRWTDTQYF; CDR3 DNA: TGTGCCAGCAGTCCCGCCAGCGGGAGGTGGACAGATACGCAGTATTTT
J gene: TRBJ2-4; V gene: TRBV28; D gene: TRBD2; clone size: few; CDR3 protein: CASSSPGLAGVIQYF; CDR3 DNA: TGTGCCAGCAGTTCCCCGGGACTAGCGGGTGTCATTCAGTACTTC
J gene: TRBJ1-6; V gene: TRBV5-4; D gene: .; clone size: .; CDR3 protein: CASSSGATANSPLHF; CDR3 DNA: TGTGCCAGCAGCTCGGGGGCTACGGCTAATTCACCCCTCCACTTT
J gene: TRBJ1-1; V gene: TRBV6-6; D gene: .; clone size: few; CDR3 protein: CASRATGTTTEAFF; CDR3 DNA: TGTGCCAGCAGAGCTACAGGGACGACCACTGAAGCTTTCTTT
J gene: TRBJ2-4; V gene: TRBV4-3; D gene: .; clone size: once; CDR3 protein: CASSQDLGSNIQYF; CDR3 DNA: TGCGCCAGCAGCCAAGATCTAGGATCAAACATTCAGTACTTC
J gene: TRBJ2-1; V gene: TRBV2; D gene: .; clone size: .; CDR3 protein: CASSLLGGYNEQFF; CDR3 DNA: TGTGCCAGCAGTTTGCTAGGGGGCTACAATGAGCAGTTCTTC
J gene: TRBJ2-3; V gene: TRBV5-1; D gene: .; clone size: .; CDR3 protein: CASSLRDGSDTQYF; CDR3 DNA: TGCGCCAGCAGCTTAAGGGACGGGTCAGATACGCAGTATTTT
J gene: TRBJ1-1; V gene: TRBV11-3; D gene: TRBD1; clone size: .; CDR3 protein: CASSNPGTGNTEAFF; CDR3 DNA: TGTGCCAGCAGCAACCCCGGGACAGGGAACACTGAAGCTTTCTTT
J gene: TRBJ2-2; V gene: TRBV7-6; D gene: TRBD1; clone size: .; CDR3 protein: CASSSRQGIGELFF; CDR3 DNA: TGTGCCAGCAGCTCTAGACAGGGGATCGGGGAGCTGTTTTTT
J gene: TRBJ2-3; V gene: TRBV20-1; D gene: .; clone size: .; CDR3 protein: CSADADTQYF; CDR3 DNA: TGCAGTGCTGATGCAGATACGCAGTATTTT
J gene: TRBJ2-7; V gene: TRBV7-2; D gene: TRBD1; clone size: .; CDR3 protein: CASSLADREAEQYF; CDR3 DNA: TGTGCCAGCAGCTTAGCGGACAGGGAGGCCGAGCAGTACTTC
J gene: TRBJ2-3; V gene: TRBV7-2; D gene: TRBD2; clone size: .; CDR3 protein: CASSLMRGGATDTQYF; CDR3 DNA: TGTGCCAGCAGCTTAATGCGGGGGGGGGCGACAGATACGCAGTATTTT
J gene: TRBJ1-1; V gene: TRBV7-2; D gene: .; clone size: many; CDR3 protein: CASSLFGGNTEAFF; CDR3 DNA: TGTGCCAGCAGCTTATTCGGAGGGAACACTGAAGCTTTCTTT
J gene: TRBJ2-5; V gene: TRBV6-5; D gene: .; clone size: few; CDR3 protein: CASSYRRGTETQYF; CDR3 DNA: TGTGCCAGCAGTTACCGGCGGGGCACGGAGACCCAGTACTTC
J gene: TRBJ2-3; V gene: TRBV29-1; D gene: .; clone size: few; CDR3 protein: CSVVSHSGGHTQYF; CDR3 DNA: TGCAGCGTTGTTAGCCACTCCGGGGGGCATACGCAGTATTTT
J gene: TRBJ2-2; V gene: TRBV7-4; D gene: .; clone size: .; CDR3 protein: CASSFRLTGELFF; CDR3 DNA: TGTGCCAGCAGCTTCAGATTGACCGGGGAGCTGTTTTTT
J gene: TRBJ2-3; V gene: TRBV7-2; D gene: TRBD1; clone size: few; CDR3 protein: CASSWDRRTDTQYF; CDR3 DNA: TGTGCCAGCAGCTGGGACAGACGCACAGATACGCAGTATTTT
J gene: TRBJ2-2; V gene: TRBV10-3; D gene: .; clone size: .; CDR3 protein: CAISEKTSPTWELFF; CDR3 DNA: TGTGCCATCAGTGAGAAAACCTCCCCAACCTGGGAGCTGTTTTTT